This T cell receptor beta chain came from a study of human T cells and chemical hapten exposure. V was trimmed by 5 bases and J by 1 base, leaving 8 bases between them. The germline CDR1 and CDR2 sequences are SGHVS and FNYEAQ. The CDR3 loop spans 13 amino acids. Ten or more counts support this clonotype. Time point in this sample: patch test 2, 6 weeks after DPC sensitization. As for treatment: therapeutic diphenylcyclopropenone sensitization with weekly scalp DPC. Each donor was an alopecia patient between 18 and 70 years of age who qualified for DPC. MiXCR, run by TCRdb on the RACE reads, gives a single entry per CDR3 protein. In the table there are approximately 89,000 distinct CDR3 sequences, around 9.6% of which are singletons.

The sequence derives from a woman in her 30s with alopecia areata. Some clones in this sample may be carry-over from other donors' samples. This chain links TRBV7-6 with TRBJ1-1; D remains unclear. The sequences come from whole blood, collected in connection with sensitization to the hapten diphenylcyclopropenone (DPC). The CDR3 here is CASSQRTNTEAFF. The CDR3 DNA reads TGTGCCAGCAGCCAGAGGACGAACACTGAAGCTTTCTTT.